These T cell receptor beta chains were read from a single sample in a study of metastatic and nonmetastatic thyroid tumors. Via MiXCR, TCRdb re-called the PCR reads. The top ten hold approximately 12% of the sample, which has approximately 12,000 clones, around 29% seen once. The sample was tumor tissue. These receptors all come from a female donor with papillary thyroid cancer or a benign thyroid nodule (not recorded which). Some clones in this sample may be carry-over from other donors' samples. The CDR3 runs from the conserved cysteine through the conserved F or W. Size values are once, few and many counts, or a class for expanded clones, and some rows have none.

J | V | size | CDR3
TRBJ1-2 | TRBV30 | - | CAWIVRTGGGYTF
TRBJ1-2 | TRBV6-4 | - | CASSPEFNYGYTF
TRBJ2-7 | TRBV7-9 | medium-sized | CASSPPRETFYEQYF
TRBJ2-6 | TRBV19 | many | CASSIKGAQGANVLTF
TRBJ2-7 | TRBV7-9 | medium-sized | CASSSTGSSYEQYF
TRBJ1-2 | TRBV2 | few | CASKSIGAYGYTF
TRBJ1-4 | TRBV6-1 | few | CAGTSGLLNEKLFF
TRBJ2-3 | TRBV19 | - | CASSLTGTSTDTQYF
TRBJ1-1 | TRBV28 | many | CASRTGDLNTEAFF
TRBJ2-7 | TRBV28 | - | CASSYRAYEQYF
TRBJ1-6 | TRBV4-2 | many | CASSQETTADSPLHF
TRBJ2-5 | TRBV6-1 | medium-sized | CASRPLSGLETQYF
TRBJ2-2 | TRBV6-1 | few | CASSEDGYTNTGELFF
TRBJ2-7 | TRBV19 | many | CASSIGGHRQYF
TRBJ2-5 | TRBV28 | few | CASSLGGRGRETQYF
TRBJ2-3 | TRBV27 | - | CASSLNFPSSTTDTQYF
TRBJ2-5 | TRBV5-1 | - | CASSLGRGRGDTQYF
TRBJ1-1 | TRBV19 | few | CASSEIQGAENEAFF
TRBJ2-7 | TRBV9 | - | CASSPTSGRYEQYF